This is a list of T cell receptor beta chains from one sample in a study of T cells after posttransplantation cyclophosphamide. The method was immunoSEQ multiplex PCR; TCRdb's version includes in-frame clones alone and lacks a portion of them. The sample contains around 39,000 clones, none occurring once; about 1.2% lies in the top ten. Sequencing was done on a sample of PBMCs. These receptors came from a girl aged 5-17 years in good health, CMV-negative, and a related stem cell transplant donor. Both conserved end residues are trimmed from each CDR3. For some rows the clone size is stated as once, few or many, or as a class when expanded; others skip it.

TRBV9,TRBJ1-1,-,ASSVSDSYTEAF
TRBV6-1,TRBJ1-2,many,ASSKGQGADYGYT
TRBV5-1,TRBJ2-7,many,ASSLRTGTYEQY
TRBV9,-,-,ASSVVGGRGTSGRAEHEQY
TRBV7-8,TRBJ1-4,-,ASSLGTAATNEKLF
TRBV27,TRBJ1-1,many,ASSLSPLNTEAF
TRBV2,TRBJ2-5,many,AGTGYQETQY
TRBV9,TRBJ2-5,few,ASTLGQGVQETQY
TRBV28,TRBJ2-7,many,ASSFDRAYEQY
TRBV4-2,TRBJ2-3,many,ASGTSGGDTQY
TRBV6-6,TRBJ2-1,many,ASSYSGGDNEQF
TRBV18,TRBJ2-1,-,ASSPTGSGGWNEQF
TRBV7-3,TRBJ2-3,many,ASSLNRIAYTDTQY
TRBV5-1,TRBJ2-1,many,ASSLSSSHNEQF